Listed below are T cell receptor beta chains from one sample, sequenced in a study of T cells in Graves' hyperthyroidism and ophthalmopathy. TCRdb ran MiXCR on the multiplex PCR reads and lists one entry per CDR3 protein. The sample records approximately 200,000 distinct CDR3 sequences, roughly 18% being singletons. Sequenced material: blood. The receptors come from a man aged 40-49 years with Graves' hyperthyroidism. Each CDR3 is given with its conserved first and last residue. Expanded clones are given a class, and other clones once, few, many or no size at all.

v_call: TRBV9
j_call: TRBJ1-1
clone_size: many
cdr3_aa: CASSVSQGQTEAFF

v_call: TRBV12-3/TRBV12-4
j_call: TRBJ1-2
clone_size: few
cdr3_aa: CASGVTRYGYTF

v_call: TRBV10-3
j_call: TRBJ2-7
clone_size: many
cdr3_aa: CAISPWGDEQYF

v_call: TRBV4-3
j_call: TRBJ2-1
clone_size: many
cdr3_aa: CASSLDNRLHNEQFF

v_call: TRBV15
j_call: TRBJ2-1
clone_size: -
cdr3_aa: CATSSRLAGLYNEQFF

v_call: TRBV28
j_call: TRBJ1-1
clone_size: -
cdr3_aa: CASSLRVVYTEAFF

v_call: TRBV7-2
j_call: TRBJ1-1
clone_size: many
cdr3_aa: CASSLDRGSTGRVLDLGTEAFF

v_call: TRBV27
j_call: TRBJ1-2
clone_size: few
cdr3_aa: CASSLGPGTGGDYGYTF

v_call: TRBV11-3
j_call: TRBJ2-2
clone_size: many
cdr3_aa: CASSLGALGTATGELFF

v_call: TRBV7-9
j_call: TRBJ2-3
clone_size: many
cdr3_aa: CASSPAASGTDTQYF

v_call: TRBV7-9
j_call: TRBJ2-7
clone_size: many
cdr3_aa: CASSPDPIEQYF

v_call: TRBV2
j_call: TRBJ2-3
clone_size: many
cdr3_aa: CATSDRTSTDTQYF

v_call: TRBV20-1
j_call: TRBJ2-3
clone_size: many
cdr3_aa: CSATSGGNTDTQYF

v_call: TRBV11-2
j_call: TRBJ2-1
clone_size: many
cdr3_aa: CASRTIRDIPYNEQFF

v_call: TRBV3-1
j_call: TRBJ2-7
clone_size: many
cdr3_aa: CASSQSVRTGVYEQYF

v_call: TRBV4-2
j_call: TRBJ2-6
clone_size: few
cdr3_aa: CASSQAGGVSGANVLTF

v_call: TRBV12-3/TRBV12-4
j_call: TRBJ2-3
clone_size: many
cdr3_aa: CASSHPGTSGRTDTQYF

v_call: TRBV19
j_call: TRBJ2-7
clone_size: few
cdr3_aa: CASSALDRLYEQYF

v_call: TRBV10-3
j_call: TRBJ1-6
clone_size: -
cdr3_aa: CAMPATGSSYNSPLHF

v_call: TRBV24-1
j_call: TRBJ2-1
clone_size: many
cdr3_aa: CATSDLLGGSYNEQFF

v_call: TRBV3-1
j_call: TRBJ1-5
clone_size: many
cdr3_aa: CASSQDLGSNQPQHF

v_call: TRBV7-9
j_call: TRBJ2-5
clone_size: many
cdr3_aa: CASRRLAEQETQYF

v_call: TRBV15
j_call: TRBJ1-5
clone_size: many
cdr3_aa: CATSRGQEGNQPQHF

v_call: TRBV10-3
j_call: TRBJ2-3
clone_size: -
cdr3_aa: CAISGGGRDTQYF

v_call: TRBV28
j_call: TRBJ2-6
clone_size: many
cdr3_aa: CASSDIGTGANVLTF

v_call: TRBV29-1
j_call: TRBJ2-6
clone_size: -
cdr3_aa: CSVEAGPGANVLTF

v_call: TRBV7-2
j_call: TRBJ1-6
clone_size: many
cdr3_aa: CASTKINSPLHF

v_call: TRBV7-6
j_call: TRBJ2-7
clone_size: many
cdr3_aa: CASSSLVDGSYEQYF

v_call: TRBV24-1
j_call: TRBJ2-2
clone_size: -
cdr3_aa: CATSDSGQGAGELFF

v_call: TRBV7-9
j_call: TRBJ2-5
clone_size: -
cdr3_aa: CASSLVWGTGYQETQYF

v_call: TRBV6-2/TRBV6-3
j_call: TRBJ1-5
clone_size: -
cdr3_aa: CASSYSRLGLLGQGALSNQPQHF

v_call: TRBV29-1
j_call: TRBJ1-1
clone_size: many
cdr3_aa: CSGLGPLNTEAFF

v_call: TRBV3-1
j_call: TRBJ1-1
clone_size: many
cdr3_aa: CASSQETPINTEAFF

v_call: TRBV11-2
j_call: TRBJ2-5
clone_size: many
cdr3_aa: CASSLVLAKETQYF

v_call: TRBV30
j_call: TRBJ2-3
clone_size: many
cdr3_aa: CAWTTGALRDTQYF

v_call: TRBV27
j_call: TRBJ1-5
clone_size: few
cdr3_aa: CASSLLGTGDQPQHF

v_call: TRBV7-3
j_call: TRBJ2-5
clone_size: many
cdr3_aa: CASRISGGPQETQYF

v_call: TRBV3-1
j_call: TRBJ2-3
clone_size: many
cdr3_aa: CASSHSGGAGDTQYF

v_call: TRBV6-1
j_call: TRBJ1-4
clone_size: -
cdr3_aa: CASFGQVNEKLFF

v_call: TRBV6-1
j_call: TRBJ1-1
clone_size: -
cdr3_aa: CASSELGGASEAFF

v_call: TRBV7-3
j_call: TRBJ2-2
clone_size: once
cdr3_aa: CASSRLAGGPGELFF